These 17 T cell receptor beta chains came from one sample sequenced in a study of CD8+ T cells in alopecia areata. Isolated RNA was reverse transcribed into cDNA used as the sequencing template. Measured with immunoSEQ multiplex PCR; TCRdb has only the in-frame clones, and not every one. This repertoire shows fewer than 200,000 clones, about 70% found once; its top ten account for approximately 10%. The starting material was CD8+ T cells sorted from blood, obtained at week 0. The receptors come from a human donor with alopecia areata.

The chain carries TRBV30 and TRBJ1-5, with TRBD1 matching 10 bases. The V gene's germline CDR1 is GTSNPN and CDR2 SVGIG (reference sequence). There are 14 residues in the CDR3. V was clipped by 5 bases and J by 5 bases; unmatched bases: 6. In DNA form, the CDR3 reads TGTGCCTGGGGGGACAGGGGAGCTTATCAGCCCCAGCATTTT. Translation: CAWGDRGAYQPQHF.

The chain links TRBV4-2 to TRBJ2-5, with D unresolved. V lost 1 base and J 0 bases, leaving 6 bases between the germline ends. This CDR3 is 14 amino acids long. Germline V gene sequence: CDR1 LGHNA, CDR2 YNFKEQ. CDR3 sequence: CASSQVGYQETQYF. CDR3 DNA: TGTGCCAGCAGCCAAGTAGGCTACCAAGAGACCCAGTACTTC.

The gene calls are TRBV27 and TRBJ2-7, with a possible D match to TRBD1 (5 bases). This CDR3 contains 14 residues. Between the trimmed V and J ends, which lost 3 bases and 0 bases, there was a span of 9 bases. The germline CDR1 and CDR2 sequences are MNHEY and SMNVEV (reference sequence). CDR3 amino acids: CASSLTVSSYEQYF. CDR3 DNA sequence: TGTGCCAGCAGTTTGACAGTGTCCTCCTACGAGCAGTACTTC.

This clone was picked up a small number of times. J is TRBJ1-2 and V is TRBV29-1, with a possible D match to TRBD1 (5 bases). The V end was cut by 4 bases, the J end by 3 bases, with 12 bases between. CDR3 length equals 13 residues. Germline V gene sequence: CDR1 SQVTM, CDR2 ANQGSEA. Here the CDR3 reads CSVVAGRDYGYTF. The CDR3 coding sequence is TGCAGCGTTGTGGCAGGGAGAGACTATGGCTACACCTTC.

There are a few counts of this clone. The gene calls are TRBV7-9 and TRBJ2-5, with unresolved D. Trimming stripped 10 bases from V and 5 bases from J, with 17 bases between. This CDR3 is 13 amino acids long. Germline values: CDR1 SEHNR, CDR2 FQNEAQ (reference sequence). The CDR3 spells CAINGRVSETQYF. The CDR3 DNA is TGTGCCATCAACGGACGGGTATCCGAGACCCAGTACTTC.

This rearrangement joins TRBV15 to TRBJ2-5; 7 nucleotides align to TRBD2. The length of the CDR3 is 15 residues. The V segment lost 0 bases and the J segment 5 bases; nucleotides outside the gene matches: 6. Germline-derived CDR1 and CDR2 are LNHNV and YYDKDF (reference sequence). The CDR3 DNA reads TGTGCCACCAGCAGAGATCGGCGGGGGTCGGAGACCCAGTACTTC. It translates to CATSRDRRGSETQYF. The full variable domain, its missing parts supplied by reference TRBV15 and TRBJ2-5, is DAMVIQNPRYQVTQFGKPVTLSCSQTLNHNVMYWYQQKSSQAPKLLFHYYDKDFNNEADTPDNFQSRRPNTSFCFLDIRSPGLGDTAMYLCATSRDRRGSETQYFGPGTRLLVL.

This clone was seen a few times. The DNA for the CDR3 is TGTGCCAGCAGCTCGACAGGGCTGGGCGAGCCCCAGCATTTT. It specifies CASSSTGLGEPQHF. The genes are TRBV7-9 and TRBJ1-5; 7 nucleotides agree with TRBD1. Germline CDR1 is SEHNR and CDR2 is FQNEAQ (reference sequence). The CDR3 has 14 residues. V trimming: 4 bases; J trimming: 8 bases; junction bases outside the gene matches: 8.

The rearrangement uses TRBV5-1 and TRBJ1-2, with no clear D. Germline-derived CDR1 and CDR2 are SGHRS and YFSETQ. The CDR3 runs to 11 residues. Trimming removed 4 bases from V and 7 bases from J, with 8 bases in between. CDR3: CASSLPPGYTF. The CDR3 nucleotides read TGCGCCAGCAGCCTCCCTCCTGGCTACACCTTC.

In its sample, this clone was seen a few times. The chain recombines TRBV9 with TRBJ1-1; D is unresolved. The CDR3 consists of 14 residues. The V gene lost 3 bases and the J gene lost 4 bases, with 13 bases spanning the gap. Germline V lookup: CDR1 SGDLS, CDR2 YYNGEE. Here the CDR3 DNA reads TGTGCCAGCAGCGGGCACTCGGGTTCCACTGAAGCTTTCTTT. It translates to CASSGHSGSTEAFF.

The rearrangement links TRBV4-1 to TRBJ2-1; the D is unclear. The CDR3 contains 18 residues. In germline, CDR1 is MGHRA, CDR2 YSYEKL. V gave up 4 bases and J gave up 4 bases, with 23 bases separating them. CDR3 in DNA: TGCGCCAGCAGCCGAACCTCGTCAGCGCAAAAATCATACAATGAGCAGTTCTTC. This translates into CASSRTSSAQKSYNEQFF.

The chain has TRBV27 and TRBJ2-2; no reliable D call. Deletions cut 7 bases from V and 3 bases from J, with 12 bases between. Germline V gene sequence: CDR1 MNHEY, CDR2 SMNVEV (reference sequence). The CDR3 runs 14 residues. CDR3 sequence (DNA): TGTGCCAGCACCAACCTACAGCACACCGGGGAGCTGTTTTTT. Its protein is CASTNLQHTGELFF.

The J gene is TRBJ1-4, the V gene TRBV30, with 9 bases matching TRBD1. The CDR3 consists of 14 residues. From germline, CDR1 is GTSNPN and CDR2 SVGIG (reference sequence). V gave up 2 bases and J gave up 5 bases; unmatched junction bases: 3. The CDR3 here is CAWSTGTGNEKLFF. CDR3 DNA: TGTGCCTGGAGTACCGGGACAGGGAATGAAAAACTGTTTTTT.

The chain is built from TRBV29-1 and TRBJ1-2; TRBD1 might be the D (5 bases). Deletions cut 5 bases from V and 10 bases from J, with 17 bases between. The CDR3 is 12 amino acids. Germline V gene sequence: CDR1 SQVTM, CDR2 ANQGSEA. Here the CDR3 DNA reads TGCAGCGTTCCCGGGGGGGTACCTCCCTACACCTTC. Its protein product is CSVPGGVPPYTF.

The sample holds a few counts of this clone. V gene TRBV5-1 combines with J gene TRBJ2-4, with TRBD2 matching 7 bases. Germline loops: CDR1 SGHRS, CDR2 YFSETQ. The CDR3 is 15 amino acids. V lost 6 bases and J lost 6; bases outside the gene matches: 12. CDR3 coding DNA: TGCGCCAGCACCCAGATCGACGGCGGGAGAAACATTCAGTACTTC. Residues: CASTQIDGGRNIQYF.

The chain uses TRBV12-5 and TRBJ2-2, with D unclear. Trimming left V 3 bases short and J 5 bases short, with 10 bases between. This CDR3 is built from 14 residues. Per the germline V gene, CDR1 is LGHNT and CDR2 is FRNRAP. The CDR3 nucleotides read TGTGCTAGTGGTTTACGGGTTAGAACCGGGGAGCTGTTTTTT. Translating gives CASGLRVRTGELFF. Looking up the rest from reference TRBV12-5 and TRBJ2-2 gives the full variable domain: DARVTQTPRHKVTEMGQEVTMRCQPILGHNTVFWYRQTMMQGLELLAYFRNRAPLDDSGMPKDRFSAEMPDATLATLKIQPSEPRDSAVYFCASGLRVRTGELFFGEGSRLTVL.

This clone was found once. This chain uses TRBV6-5 with TRBJ1-1; 7 bases fit TRBD1. This CDR3 has 14 residues. Germline loops: CDR1 MNHEY, CDR2 SVGAGI. The ends lost 4 bases at V and 3 bases at J; junction bases unmatched: 5. CDR3 DNA: TGTGCCAGCAGTTTAACAGGGGTGGACACTGAAGCTTTCTTT. Its protein is CASSLTGVDTEAFF.

The V call is TRBV14, the J call TRBJ2-1, with D tentatively TRBD1 (6 bases). CDR1 SGHDN and CDR2 FVKESK come from the germline V gene. The CDR3 contains 14 residues. The V end was cut by 5 bases, the J end by 8 bases, with 16 bases between. The CDR3 loop is CASSYNQGIDEQFF. As DNA, the CDR3 is TGTGCCAGCAGCTACAATCAGGGGATCGATGAGCAGTTCTTC. Using reference TRBV14 and TRBJ2-1 for the parts outside the CDR3, the full variable domain is EAGVTQFPSHSVIEKGQTVTLRCDPISGHDNLYWYRRVMGKEIKFLLHFVKESKQDESGMPNNRFLAERTGGTYSTLKVQPAELEDSGVYFCASSYNQGIDEQFFGPGTRLTVL.